This paragraph reports one T cell receptor (beta chain). The antigen remains unidentified. The entry originates in a study of Ad26.COV2.S vaccination and SARS-CoV-2 variants. On the study more broadly: COV1001, an Ad26.COV2.S trial, supplied this vaccine-arm donor. By the intramuscular route, Ad26.COV2.S was given once, or twice 56 days apart.

Study findings and constraints: Quantification of TCR breadth and depth may have yielded underestimates of total T cell responses.

Treatment specified: around 19 received Ad26.COV2.S at low or high dose, single or two shots; 5 received placebo; per-sample allocation not given. After the first vaccine or placebo injection, samples were drawn on day 63. An Ad26 vector expressing Wuhan-strain SARS-CoV-2 spike constituted the vaccine. V lost 0 bases, J lost 0 bases, and 9 bases lay in between. This CDR3 contains 16 residues. Germline lookup yields CDR1 SGDLS and CDR2 YYNGEE. Produced via immunoSEQ multiplex PCR; TCRdb's table is partial and in-frame only. Seen here are about 680,000 clones, roughly 90% observed once, and the top ten hold roughly 1.5%.

This receptor was taken from a person between 18 and 59 years old who received the Ad26.COV2.S COVID-19 vaccine or a placebo. The rearrangement joins TRBV9 to TRBJ2-2; no clear D gene. The sequencing used peripheral blood, collected in a trial of Ad26.COV2.S vaccine versus placebo. CDR3 in amino acids: CASSVVTYANTGELFF. The CDR3 DNA reads as TGTGCCAGCAGCGTAGTCACCTACGCGAACACCGGGGAGCTGTTTTTT.